Listed below are T cell receptor beta chains from one sample, sequenced in a study of early T cells in non-severe SARS-CoV-2 infection. A single record per CDR3 protein comes from TCRdb applying MiXCR to the 5' RACE reads. The sample comprises some 57,000 distinct CDR3 sequences, 10% to 15% of which are singletons, and approximately 10% rests with the top ten. The sequencing sample was made of whole blood. The receptors here all came from an adult who was a healthcare worker with PCR-confirmed SARS-CoV-2 infection or an uninfected control (not recorded which). CDR3s include the opening cysteine and the closing phenylalanine or tryptophan. A D gene is named only where the DNA matches it firmly. For some rows the clone size is stated as once, few or many, or as a class when expanded; others skip it.

TRBV5-1,NA,TRBJ2-7,14,many,CASSLVPGSYEQYF,TGCGCCAGCAGCTTGGTGCCAGGGTCCTACGAGCAGTACTTC
TRBV12-3/TRBV12-4,NA,TRBJ1-2,16,many,CASSLSDTLSNYGYTF,TGTGCCAGCAGTTTATCAGATACCCTCTCTAACTATGGCTACACCTTC
TRBV29-1,NA,TRBJ2-7,13,many,CSVEIPPGEEQYF,TGCAGCGTTGAAATCCCCCCGGGCGAAGAGCAGTACTTC
TRBV19,NA,TRBJ2-4,13,few,CASSALAKNIQYF,TGTGCCAGTAGTGCCTTAGCCAAAAACATTCAGTACTTC
TRBV7-9,NA,TRBJ2-7,13,NA,CASSRQEFYEQYF,TGTGCCAGCAGCAGACAGGAGTTCTACGAGCAGTACTTC
TRBV9,NA,TRBJ2-1,12,NA,CASSVGVGEQFF,TGTGCCAGCAGCGTAGGGGTAGGTGAGCAGTTCTTC
TRBV12-5,NA,TRBJ1-5,13,many,CASGLETPETQHF,TGTGCTAGTGGTTTGGAGACCCCAGAGACCCAGCATTTT
TRBV11-2,NA,TRBJ2-1,14,few,CASSLDQTTNEQFF,TGTGCCAGCAGCTTAGATCAGACTACCAATGAGCAGTTCTTC
TRBV10-3,NA,TRBJ1-2,14,few,CAISESHSGYGYTF,TGTGCCATCAGTGAGTCTCACTCCGGCTATGGCTACACCTTC
TRBV29-1,NA,TRBJ2-5,15,few,CSVDPEGAGWETQYF,TGCAGCGTTGATCCGGAGGGGGCAGGATGGGAGACCCAGTACTTC
TRBV5-4,TRBD1,TRBJ2-3,14,many,CASSSTGASDTQYF,TGTGCCAGCAGCTCGACAGGGGCAAGCGATACGCAGTATTTT